A single sample is the source of the 9 T cell receptor beta chains below, sequenced in a study of response to subunit inactivated influenza vaccine. TCRdb re-analysed the RT-PCR reads in MiXCR, keeping a single row per CDR3 protein. The profile covers under 950,000 distinct CDR3 sequences, with around 20% appearing a single time and around 9.6% taken by the ten largest. The sample was PBMCs from blood, taken around 5 days after vaccination. These receptors all come from a man between 50 and 59 years old who received an inactivated influenza vaccine.

V usage is TRBV10-3 and J usage is TRBJ2-1; D is perhaps TRBD2 (6 bases). Trimming pared 6 bases from V and 6 bases from J, leaving 6 bases between. The CDR3 is 11 amino acids. Germline CDR1 and CDR2: ENHRY and SYGVKD. The CDR3 coding sequence is TGTGCCATCAGGGGGGGCAATGAGCAGTTCTTC. It specifies CAIRGGNEQFF.

This chain links TRBV5-1 with TRBJ2-3; TRBD2 aligns across 8 bases. V lost 1 base and J lost 4; bases outside the gene matches: 5. Germline loops: CDR1 SGHRS, CDR2 YFSETQ. The CDR3 totals 15 residues. The CDR3 loop is CASSLSGGPPDTQYF. The DNA for the CDR3 is TGCGCCAGCAGCTTGTCGGGGGGGCCCCCAGATACGCAGTATTTT.

The rearrangement uses TRBV5-1 and TRBJ2-1; 9 bases are a match to TRBD1. Germline values: CDR1 SGHRS, CDR2 YFSETQ. CDR3 length: 11 residues. Trimming took 4 bases from V and 12 from J; bases not matched to a gene: 2. CDR3 in amino acids: CASSLGQGQFF. DNA for the CDR3: TGCGCCAGCAGCCTGGGACAGGGGCAGTTCTTC.

The table lists this clonotype with a few counts. This chain connects TRBV21-1 to TRBJ2-3. TRBV21-1 is a pseudogene segment. The CDR3 runs to 16 residues. Written as DNA, the CDR3 is TGTGCCAGCAGGCTACTTATAGAAGGAAGCACAGATACGCAGTATTTT. Translating gives CASRLLIEGSTDTQYF.

The V call is TRBV28, the J call TRBJ2-7; 7 positions match TRBD1. CDR3 length equals 14 residues. The germline CDR1 and CDR2 sequences are MDHEN and SYDVKM. Germline trimming cut 5 bases from V and 8 bases from J; bases unmatched to any gene: 12. The CDR3 sequence: CASSTGDNLYQQYF. The CDR3 DNA is TGTGCCAGCAGTACAGGGGACAATCTCTATCAGCAGTACTTC.

The rearrangement joins TRBV15 to TRBJ2-3; 7 nucleotides line up with TRBD2. The germline gives CDR1 LNHNV, CDR2 YYDKDF (reference sequence). The ends lost 0 bases at V and 3 bases at J; junction bases unmatched: 9. The CDR3 extends over 17 amino acids. The CDR3 DNA reads as TGTGCCACCAGCAGAGATGGCGGGGGAGGGCGGACAGATACGCAGTATTTT. Its protein product is CATSRDGGGGRTDTQYF. Supplemented by reference TRBV15 and TRBJ2-3, the full variable domain reads DAMVIQNPRYQVTQFGKPVTLSCSQTLNHNVMYWYQQKSSQAPKLLFHYYDKDFNNEADTPDNFQSRRPNTSFCFLDIRSPGLGDTAMYLCATSRDGGGGRTDTQYFGPGTRLTVL.

This chain connects TRBV7-9 to TRBJ2-5; 10 bases fit TRBD2. The V gene's germline CDR1 is SEHNR and CDR2 FQNEAQ (reference sequence). The CDR3 contains 16 residues. The J segment lost 5 bases and the V segment lost 3 bases, leaving 9 bases of the junction unmatched. CDR3 protein: CASSFSSGRRRETQYF. The CDR3 DNA reads TGTGCCAGCAGCTTTTCTAGCGGGAGAAGGAGGGAGACCCAGTACTTC.

This clonotype came up a few times. CDR3 region: CSAGPNQAYEQYF. CDR3 nucleotide sequence: TGCAGTGCGGGGCCTAATCAGGCCTACGAGCAGTACTTC. This rearrangement joins TRBV20-1 to TRBJ2-7; maybe TRBD1 (5 bases). Trimming left V 6 bases short and J 2 bases short, with 14 bases between. The CDR3 runs 13 residues. The germline gives CDR1 DFQATT, CDR2 SNEGSKA (reference sequence).

The J gene is TRBJ2-1, the V gene TRBV12-3 or TRBV12-4; 8 positions agree with TRBD2. V trimming: 6 bases; J trimming: 3 bases; junction bases outside the gene matches: 10. The CDR3 length is 16 residues. CDR3 sequence (DNA): TGTGCCAGCAGCCCCCCCACTGCGGGGGGCTACAATGAGCAGTTCTTC. Protein product: CASSPPTAGGYNEQFF.